The rows below give T cell receptor beta chains drawn from one sample of a study of CD8 T cells in Susac syndrome. Via MiXCR, TCRdb re-called the immunoSEQ multiplex PCR reads, giving one row per CDR3 protein. The profile shows around 270,000 distinct CDR3 sequences, about 89% of them singletons. The specimen was CD8+ T cells from PBMCs. The receptor source for this set is a human donor with multiple sclerosis. Both conserved end residues are part of each CDR3. A D gene is named only where the DNA matches it firmly. Where a row states a size, it is once, few, many or the class of an expanded clone; other rows omit it.

size	V	D	J	CDR3	DNA
NA	TRBV6-2/TRBV6-3	NA	TRBJ2-1	CASSPYRGTGINEQFF	TGTGCCAGCAGTCCCTATCGTGGAACGGGTATTAATGAGCAGTTCTTC
NA	TRBV4-2	TRBD2	TRBJ2-1	CASSQEASGGAHEQFF	TGTGCCAGCAGCCAAGAGGCTAGCGGGGGGGCACATGAGCAGTTCTTC
NA	TRBV27	NA	TRBJ2-1	CASSLSVAENSYNEQFF	TGTGCCAGCAGTTTATCCGTAGCGGAAAACTCCTACAATGAGCAGTTCTTC
NA	TRBV27	NA	TRBJ2-7	CASSPGTKGDEQYF	TGTGCCAGCAGTCCCGGAACAAAAGGGGACGAGCAGTACTTC
once	TRBV3-1	NA	TRBJ2-7	CASSQGAGNYEQYF	TGTGCCAGCAGCCAAGGGGCAGGGAACTACGAGCAGTACTTC
NA	TRBV7-9	NA	TRBJ2-1	CASSFIWPHEQFF	TGTGCCAGCAGCTTTATTTGGCCCCATGAGCAGTTCTTC
NA	TRBV20-1	NA	TRBJ2-5	CSAREGIFQETQYF	TGCAGTGCTAGGGAGGGGATTTTCCAAGAGACCCAGTACTTC
NA	TRBV30	NA	TRBJ2-2	CAWSVLEGRVNGELFF	TGTGCCTGGAGTGTACTAGAGGGGAGAGTTAACGGGGAGCTGTTTTTT
NA	TRBV19	NA	TRBJ2-7	CASSPGPSGYEQYF	TGTGCCAGTAGCCCCGGGCCCTCGGGATACGAGCAGTACTTC
NA	TRBV2	NA	TRBJ2-1	CASRWTSNNEQFF	TGTGCCAGCAGGTGGACGAGTAACAATGAGCAGTTCTTC
once	TRBV27	TRBD2	TRBJ2-7	CASSLSSGTEQYF	TGTGCCAGCAGTTTGTCTAGCGGGACTGAGCAGTACTTC
NA	TRBV12-5	TRBD2	TRBJ2-1	CASGAPPGLEGAGEQFF	TGTGCTAGTGGTGCCCCTCCGGGACTAGAAGGGGCCGGTGAGCAGTTCTTC
NA	TRBV28	NA	TRBJ2-5	CASSGPADGGETQYF	TGTGCCAGCAGTGGACCCGCTGACGGGGGAGAGACCCAGTACTTC
NA	TRBV23-1	TRBD1	TRBJ2-1	CASSRDRGQNEQFF	TGCGCCAGCAGTCGGGACAGGGGGCAGAATGAGCAGTTCTTC
NA	TRBV5-5	TRBD1	TRBJ2-1	CASSSDRGFIYNEQFF	TGTGCCAGCAGCTCGGACAGGGGGTTCATCTACAATGAGCAGTTCTTC
NA	TRBV30	TRBD1	TRBJ2-1	CAWSVDGGTGSNEQFF	TGTGCCTGGAGTGTAGATGGAGGGACAGGGTCCAATGAGCAGTTCTTC
NA	TRBV2	NA	TRBJ1-4	CASIGQRDEKLFF	TGTGCCAGCATTGGGCAGCGGGATGAAAAACTGTTTTTT
NA	TRBV9	NA	TRBJ1-1	CASSVAPDTEAFF	TGTGCCAGCAGCGTAGCTCCGGACACTGAAGCTTTCTTT
NA	TRBV30	NA	TRBJ1-5	CAWSVSGNQPQHF	TGTGCCTGGAGTGTTTCAGGTAATCAGCCCCAGCATTTT
NA	TRBV12-3/TRBV12-4	NA	TRBJ2-7	CASSPPDTYEQYF	TGTGCCAGCAGTCCACCCGATACCTACGAGCAGTACTTC
once	TRBV10-3	NA	TRBJ1-1	CANHFLGSTEAFF	TGTGCCAACCACTTTTTAGGGAGCACTGAAGCTTTCTTT
NA	TRBV4-2	NA	TRBJ1-3	CASSQDRLPTLSGNTIYF	TGTGCCAGCAGCCAAGATCGGTTACCTACCCTCTCTGGAAACACCATATATTTT
few	TRBV28	NA	TRBJ1-2	CASSSTANYGYTF	TGTGCCAGCAGTTCCACAGCTAACTATGGCTACACCTTC
NA	TRBV6-6	NA	TRBJ2-7	CASSYSQVEQYF	TGTGCCAGCAGTTACTCACAAGTTGAGCAGTACTTC
NA	TRBV10-3	TRBD1	TRBJ2-1	CAISVRGWYEQFF	TGTGCCATCAGTGTCAGGGGGTGGTATGAGCAGTTCTTC
NA	TRBV4-3	TRBD2	TRBJ2-1	CASSQEETSGNNEQFF	TGCGCCAGCAGCCAAGAAGAGACTAGCGGCAACAATGAGCAGTTCTTC
NA	TRBV4-2	TRBD2	TRBJ2-4	CASSLPGLASNIQYF	TGTGCCAGCAGCCTACCGGGACTAGCGTCGAACATTCAGTACTTC
NA	TRBV4-1	TRBD1	TRBJ2-1	CASSQVGDRGPLQFF	TGCGCCAGCAGCCAAGTTGGTGACAGGGGACCCCTGCAGTTCTTC
NA	TRBV28	NA	TRBJ2-7	CASSAVPYEQYF	TGTGCCAGCAGTGCAGTGCCCTACGAGCAGTACTTC
NA	TRBV25-1	TRBD2	TRBJ2-3	CATTPRKAGPTHRTDTQYF	TGTGCCACCACCCCCCGAAAAGCGGGACCGACCCATCGCACAGATACGCAGTATTTT
NA	TRBV25-1	TRBD1	TRBJ2-3	CASSVGTGDADTQYF	TGTGCCAGCAGTGTCGGGACAGGGGACGCAGATACGCAGTATTTT
NA	TRBV19	TRBD2	TRBJ2-2	CASSTDPGLADGHGELFF	TGTGCCAGTAGTACCGACCCGGGACTAGCAGACGGGCACGGGGAGCTGTTTTTT
NA	TRBV29-1	NA	TRBJ2-3	CSVEEGAHQYF	TGCAGCGTTGAGGAGGGGGCCCACCAGTATTTT
NA	TRBV15	TRBD2	TRBJ2-3	CATTTSGEGGTQYF	TGTGCCACTACTACTAGCGGGGAAGGGGGGACGCAGTATTTT
NA	TRBV7-9	NA	TRBJ2-7	CASTSSGSSNYEQYF	TGTGCCAGCACCTCTTCGGGGAGTTCGAACTACGAGCAGTACTTC
NA	TRBV7-9	NA	TRBJ2-3	CASSEYVRDTQYF	TGTGCCAGCAGCGAATATGTCCGAGATACGCAGTATTTT
NA	TRBV11-2	TRBD1	TRBJ2-5	CASSTWDREGETQYF	TGTGCCAGCAGCACTTGGGACAGGGAGGGAGAGACCCAGTACTTC
NA	TRBV10-3	NA	TRBJ1-2	CAISGAVGYTF	TGTGCCATCAGTGGAGCAGTTGGCTACACCTTC
NA	TRBV27	NA	TRBJ2-1	CASSLEGRGGYNEQFF	TGTGCCAGCAGCCTTGAGGGCAGGGGTGGGTACAATGAGCAGTTCTTC
NA	TRBV9	NA	TRBJ1-1	CASSHSQGPVSSFATEAFF	TGTGCCAGCAGCCATAGCCAGGGCCCTGTATCGAGTTTCGCCACTGAAGCTTTCTTT
NA	TRBV9	NA	TRBJ2-7	CASSVSTGPYEQYF	TGTGCCAGCAGCGTATCTACCGGGCCCTACGAGCAGTACTTC
NA	TRBV7-8	NA	TRBJ2-3	CASPGTDGTDTQYF	TGTGCCAGCCCAGGGACTGACGGCACAGATACGCAGTATTTT
few	TRBV4-2	NA	TRBJ2-7	CASSQGPEQYF	TGTGCCAGCAGCCAAGGACCCGAGCAGTACTTC
NA	TRBV4-3	NA	TRBJ2-1	CASSQEPGEKHNEQFF	TGCGCCAGCAGCCAAGAGCCAGGCGAGAAACACAATGAGCAGTTCTTC
NA	TRBV4-3	TRBD1	TRBJ2-2	CASRKARTGGTGELFF	TGCGCCAGCAGAAAAGCAAGGACAGGGGGCACCGGGGAGCTGTTTTTT
NA	TRBV27	TRBD1	TRBJ2-7	CASSSGTGVGQYF	TGTGCCAGCAGTTCCGGGACAGGGGTGGGTCAGTACTTC
NA	TRBV10-3	NA	TRBJ2-5	CAISETTWGETQYF	TGTGCCATCAGTGAGACGACATGGGGAGAGACCCAGTACTTC
NA	TRBV14	NA	TRBJ1-1	CASSRQSGFTEAFF	TGTGCCAGCAGCCGACAATCAGGTTTTACTGAAGCTTTCTTT
once	TRBV6-4	TRBD2	TRBJ2-3	CASSDSRTSGSTQYF	TGTGCCAGCAGTGACTCGCGGACTAGCGGGAGTACGCAGTATTTT
NA	TRBV7-2	NA	TRBJ2-3	CASSQSVATQYF	TGTGCCAGCAGCCAAAGCGTAGCTACGCAGTATTTT
NA	TRBV7-2	NA	TRBJ2-7	CASSSGRYYEQYF	TGTGCCAGCAGCTCAGGTCGTTACTACGAGCAGTACTTC
NA	TRBV12-3/TRBV12-4	NA	TRBJ2-5	CASRHLQETQYF	TGTGCCAGCCGGCACCTACAAGAGACCCAGTACTTC
NA	TRBV28	NA	TRBJ1-5	CASYEGETNQPQHF	TGTGCCAGCTACGAGGGCGAAACCAATCAGCCCCAGCATTTT
NA	TRBV7-8	NA	TRBJ1-2	CASSLAWGRDLYGYTF	TGTGCCAGCAGCTTAGCCTGGGGTAGGGACCTCTATGGCTACACCTTC
NA	TRBV12-3/TRBV12-4	NA	TRBJ2-5	CASSPAGQLETQYF	TGTGCCAGCAGTCCGGCGGGACAGTTAGAGACCCAGTACTTC
NA	TRBV19	NA	TRBJ2-5	CASRPGDHQETQYF	TGTGCCAGTCGCCCAGGGGACCACCAAGAGACCCAGTACTTC
NA	TRBV6-2/TRBV6-3	NA	TRBJ1-5	CASTVGSSNQPQHF	TGTGCCAGCACGGTCGGGTCAAGCAATCAGCCCCAGCATTTT